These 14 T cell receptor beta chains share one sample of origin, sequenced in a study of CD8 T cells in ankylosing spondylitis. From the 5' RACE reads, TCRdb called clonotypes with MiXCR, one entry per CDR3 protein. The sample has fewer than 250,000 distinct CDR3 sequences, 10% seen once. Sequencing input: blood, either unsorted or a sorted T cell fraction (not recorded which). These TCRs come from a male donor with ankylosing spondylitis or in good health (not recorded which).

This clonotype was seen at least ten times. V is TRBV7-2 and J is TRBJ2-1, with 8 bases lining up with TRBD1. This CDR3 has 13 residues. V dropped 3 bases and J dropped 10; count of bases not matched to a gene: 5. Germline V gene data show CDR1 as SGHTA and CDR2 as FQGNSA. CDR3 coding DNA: TGTGCCAGCAGCTTGGGGACAGGTACGGAGCAGTTCTTC. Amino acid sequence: CASSLGTGTEQFF.

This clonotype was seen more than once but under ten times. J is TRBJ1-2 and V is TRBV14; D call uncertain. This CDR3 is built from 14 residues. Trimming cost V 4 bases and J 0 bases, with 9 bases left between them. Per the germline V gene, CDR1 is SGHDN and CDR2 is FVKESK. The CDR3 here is CASSPGGANYGYTF. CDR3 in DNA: TGTGCCAGCAGCCCAGGTGGGGCTAACTATGGCTACACCTTC.

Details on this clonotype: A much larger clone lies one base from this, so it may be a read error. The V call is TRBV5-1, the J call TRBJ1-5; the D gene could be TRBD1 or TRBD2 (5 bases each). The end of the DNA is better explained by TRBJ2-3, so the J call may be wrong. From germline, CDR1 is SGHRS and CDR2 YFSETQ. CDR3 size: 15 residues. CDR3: CASRSGTDSNQPQYF. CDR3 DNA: TGCGCCAGCAGATCCGGGACGGATAGCAATCAGCCCCAGTATTTT.

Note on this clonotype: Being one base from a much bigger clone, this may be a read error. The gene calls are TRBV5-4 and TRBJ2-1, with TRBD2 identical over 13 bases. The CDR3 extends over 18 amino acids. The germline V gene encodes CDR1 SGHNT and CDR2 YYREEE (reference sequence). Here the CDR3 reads CASSLGATSGGGLNEQLF. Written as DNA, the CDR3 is TGTGCCAGCAGCTTGGGGGCTACTAGCGGGGGGGGCCTGAATGAGCAGCTCTTC.

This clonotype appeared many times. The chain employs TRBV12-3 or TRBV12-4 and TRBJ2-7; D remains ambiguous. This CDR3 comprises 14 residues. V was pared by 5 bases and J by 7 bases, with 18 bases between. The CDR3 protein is CASSRFSADREQYF. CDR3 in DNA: TGTGCCAGCAGTCGCTTCTCGGCTGACCGGGAGCAGTACTTC.

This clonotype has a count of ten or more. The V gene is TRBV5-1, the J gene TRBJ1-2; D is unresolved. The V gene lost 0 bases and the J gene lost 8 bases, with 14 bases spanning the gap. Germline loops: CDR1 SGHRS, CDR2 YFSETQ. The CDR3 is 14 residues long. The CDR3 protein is CASSLEGGLGGYTF. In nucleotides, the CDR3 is TGCGCCAGCAGCTTGGAGGGCGGGCTTGGGGGCTACACCTTC.

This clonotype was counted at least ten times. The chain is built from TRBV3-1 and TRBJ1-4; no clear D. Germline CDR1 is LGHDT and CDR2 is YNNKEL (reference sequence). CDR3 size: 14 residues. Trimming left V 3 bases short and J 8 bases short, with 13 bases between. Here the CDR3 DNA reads TGTGCCAGCAGCCATGCCCGGACGGCCGAAAAACTGTTTTTT. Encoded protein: CASSHARTAEKLFF.

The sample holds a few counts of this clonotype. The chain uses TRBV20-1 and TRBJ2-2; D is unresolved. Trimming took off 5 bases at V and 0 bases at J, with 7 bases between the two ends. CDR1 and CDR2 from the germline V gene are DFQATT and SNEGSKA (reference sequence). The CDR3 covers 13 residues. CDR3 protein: CSAGETNTGELFF. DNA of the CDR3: TGCAGTGCTGGCGAAACGAACACCGGGGAGCTGTTTTTT.

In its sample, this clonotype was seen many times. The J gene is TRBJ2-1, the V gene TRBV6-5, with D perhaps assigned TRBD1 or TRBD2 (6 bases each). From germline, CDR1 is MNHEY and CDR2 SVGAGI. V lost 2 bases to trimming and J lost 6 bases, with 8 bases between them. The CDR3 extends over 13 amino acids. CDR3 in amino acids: CASSYRGRNEQFF. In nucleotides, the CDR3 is TGTGCCAGCAGTTACCGGGGGCGCAATGAGCAGTTCTTC.

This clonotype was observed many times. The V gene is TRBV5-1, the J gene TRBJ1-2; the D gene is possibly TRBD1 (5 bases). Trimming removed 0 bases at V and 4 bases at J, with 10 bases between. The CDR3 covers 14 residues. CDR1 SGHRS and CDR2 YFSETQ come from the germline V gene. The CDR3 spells CASSLGDSGYGYTF. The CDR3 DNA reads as TGCGCCAGCAGCTTGGGTGACAGCGGCTATGGCTACACCTTC.

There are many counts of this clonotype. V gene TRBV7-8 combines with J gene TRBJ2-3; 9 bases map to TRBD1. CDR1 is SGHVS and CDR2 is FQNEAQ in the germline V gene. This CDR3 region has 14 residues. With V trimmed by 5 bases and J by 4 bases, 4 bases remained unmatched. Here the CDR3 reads CASSPQGASDTQYF. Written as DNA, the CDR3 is TGTGCCAGCAGCCCACAGGGGGCCTCAGATACGCAGTATTTT.

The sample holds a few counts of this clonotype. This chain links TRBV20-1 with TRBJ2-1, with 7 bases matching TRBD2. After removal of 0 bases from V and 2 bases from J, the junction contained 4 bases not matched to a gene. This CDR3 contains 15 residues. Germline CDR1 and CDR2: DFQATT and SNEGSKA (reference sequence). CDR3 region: CSARELASPYNEQFF. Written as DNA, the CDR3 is TGCAGTGCTAGAGAACTAGCGAGCCCCTACAATGAGCAGTTCTTC.

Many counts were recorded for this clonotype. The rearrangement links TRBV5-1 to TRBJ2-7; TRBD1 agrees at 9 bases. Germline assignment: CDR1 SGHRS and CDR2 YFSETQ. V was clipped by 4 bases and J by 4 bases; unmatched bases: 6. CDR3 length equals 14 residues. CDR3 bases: TGCGCCAGCAGCGTGGACAGGGGATTGTACGAGCAGTACTTC. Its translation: CASSVDRGLYEQYF.

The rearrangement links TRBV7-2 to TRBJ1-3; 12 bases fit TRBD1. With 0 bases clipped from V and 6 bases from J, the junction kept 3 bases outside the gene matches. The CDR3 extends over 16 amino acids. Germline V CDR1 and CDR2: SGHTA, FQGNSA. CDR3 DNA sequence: TGTGCCAGCAGCTTAGCACCGGGACAGGGGGCAAACACCATATATTTT. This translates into CASSLAPGQGANTIYF.